This TCR beta chain stems from a study of robustness of blood B and T cell sequencing (dated by TCRdb to 2016 to 2019). A note on the overall study: The goal of the study was to figure out the amount of peripheral blood required to reliably characterize the TCRbeta and IgG repertoires of an individual. TCRbeta and IgG repertoires were quantified in each of the 10 to 11 independently drawn blood samples. Two replicate TCRbeta cDNA libraries were prepared from one shared RNA pool from a single 10 ml draw, serving as technical replicates. The study at large found these results: Every single 10 ml sample contained the 1,000 most abundant TCRbeta clonotypes from the pooled draws. Immediate fractionation was required for EDTA tubes, so the use of EDTA tubes in multi-site collections was limited. A full plateau was not reached by TCRbeta rarefaction curves, suggesting under-sequencing or many low-abundance clonotypes. Pooling tubes did not increase the overlap of rare TCRbeta clonotypes, which implies that much larger blood volumes would be needed to capture rare TCRbeta clonotypes. When 3 or 4 tubes (roughly 28-45 ml blood) were combined, saturation was approached in coverage of the top 10,000 TCRbeta clonotypes. One pair of TCRbeta libraries showed evidence of cross-contamination, likely from batch processing; the shared UMI-sequence pairs were removed. When technical replicate libraries were compared, 85% to 95% of the top 10,000 TCRbeta clonotypes in one library also turned up in the other.

From a lookup of the germline V gene, CDR1 and CDR2 are SGHRS and YFSETQ. The CDR3 goes from the cysteine to the phenylalanine over 15 residues. Here the CDR3 DNA is all that survives: 45 bases in frame from base 1. V loses 1 base of germline sequence and J loses 1 base, and the interval between the two ends is 11 bases. TCRbeta repertoires were quantified from mRNA rather than genomic DNA, which captures expressed receptors. Without any cell sorting, leukocytes from the buffy coat were collected into Trizol, and RNA was extracted using the Direct-zol RNA MiniPrep Plus kit. To separate plasma, buffy coat and red blood cells, EDTA blood tubes were immediately centrifuged at 4 degrees C. The method behind the library was PCR. These reads were obtained on an Illumina MiSeq. cDNA was synthesized with SMARTScribe reverse transcriptase and a 5' template-switch oligo that added a universal priming site. The template-switch oligo carried a 12-nucleotide random unique molecular identifier (UMI) that tagged each cDNA molecule. During reverse transcription, TCRbeta transcripts were targeted using chain-specific reverse primers. Uracil DNA glycosylase treatment was used to remove residual template-switch adapters, and a Qiagen MinElute kit was used to purify the cDNA. For the first PCR, KAPA HiFi HotStart ReadyMix was used for about 21 cycles, with amplification split across four 50 ul reactions containing step-out primers. First-round PCR products were gel-purified before further amplification. Illumina Nextera adapters were attached in a second roughly 8-cycle PCR, after which libraries were purified and pooled. A 50-nucleotide 5' read captured the UMI barcode for each TCRbeta molecule. Under the source paper's analysis protocol: The MIGEC toolkit was used to group reads by UMI into consensus reads. Final reads were produced by merging forward and reverse consensus reads with PEAR. Identical UMI-sequence pairs shared across libraries were treated as cross-sample contamination and removed by a custom decontamination script. V(D)J assignment and CDR3 extraction were performed with MIGMAP, a wrapper around IgBLAST. TCR clonotypes were defined by identical V gene, J gene and CDR3 amino acid sequence, and CDR1 and CDR2 were left unsequenced. Using fastp at Q25 and MiXCR, TCRdb reprocessed the public reads and kept productive beta chains. For every CDR3 protein sequence, its rows merge into one entry that carries the most common genes and DNA. What appears here as the V and J calls and clone size reflects TCRdb's work, not the paper's. A total of 1,500 or so distinct CDR3 sequences appear in this sample, around 66% of them only once. Less than 40% of the sample rests with the top ten.

Comments on this clonotype: The target of this receptor is not known. It has no much larger one-base neighbor in the sample; base qualities were not kept.

The source material was peripheral blood. The chain uses TRBV5-1 and TRBJ1-1, with the D gene not confidently named. The receptor comes from a human donor in good health. CDR3 sequence: CASSLRPSSNTEAFF. In nucleotide form, the sequence is TGCGCCAGCAGCTTGCGCCCCTCTTCGAACACTGAAGCTTTCTTT.